This T cell receptor (beta chain) was sequenced in a study of blood T cell repertoires in COVID-19. Study-wide background: Collection of acute and convalescent COVID-19 samples took place in the United States, Italy and Spain. Sources were T cells, B-cell-depleted T cells, or PBMCs; the material itself was cDNA or gDNA.

CDR1 and CDR2 (germline): SGHRS, YFSETQ. Between the trimmed V and J ends, which lost 4 bases and 2 bases, there was a span of 13 bases. The CDR3 totals 15 residues. Assay used: immunoSEQ multiplex PCR; TCRdb lists only in-frame clones, some missing. The repertoire consists of roughly 230,000 clones, with about 80% occurring once and the leading ten covering 4% to 5.5%. The rearrangement uses TRBV5-1 and TRBJ1-5, with D possibly matching TRBD1 (6 bases). This sequence originates from a man aged 50 to 60 with active or convalescent COVID-19. Sequencing was carried out using peripheral blood. The chain's CDR3 is CASSPGERGNQPQHF. The DNA for the CDR3 is TGCGCCAGCAGCCCAGGGGAACGAGGCAATCAGCCCCAGCATTTT.